The present T cell receptor beta chain was sequenced within a study of blood T cell repertoires in COVID-19. Trimming took off 3 bases at V and 1 base at J, with 12 bases between the two ends. The CDR3 is 15 residues long. Per the germline V gene, CDR1 is MGHDK and CDR2 is SYGVNS. Sequencing used immunoSEQ multiplex PCR; TCRdb keeps in-frame clones, though not all of them. Among nearly 350,000 clones listed, around 82% were seen once. Sequencing input: peripheral blood. The receptor comes from a man aged 30 to 45 with active or convalescent COVID-19. The chain employs TRBV25-1 and TRBJ1-1, with D possibly TRBD1 on 5 matching bases. CDR3 nucleotides: TGTGCCAGCAGTGAGAGGACACCAGCGAACACTGAAGCTTTCTTT. Translated, it gives CASSERTPANTEAFF.